This record concerns one T cell receptor (beta chain) sequence. Antigen unknown. The sample belongs to a study of cytomegalovirus exposure and HLA in healthy donors. Whole-study context: In terms of ancestry, the Caucasian-associated cluster contained around 79% of the 300 to 400 genotyped donors.

Study-level findings and limits: TCR beta V segments were, for the most part, productive about 87% or about 30% of the time in an earlier analysis. Certain sequence variants were highly shared and formed a cluster, and this cluster was likely a sequencing artifact.

Primers for the PCR totalled 60 Vbeta and 13 Jbeta. Sequencing was performed with immunoSEQ multiplex PCR; in TCRdb, only in-frame clones are kept and a portion is missing. The table lists about 110,000 clones, around 80% of them singletons. The sample consisted of PBMCs. This receptor was taken from a man aged 25-40 years in good health and CMV-seropositive.

The DNA of the CDR3 is TGTGCTAGTGGTTTGGAGAGGAGCACAGATACGCAGTATTTT. Translating gives CASGLERSTDTQYF. The V and J genes are TRBV12-5 and TRBJ2-3, with D hard to call. The CDR3 runs 14 residues. V lost 1 base, J lost 0 bases, and 5 bases lay in between. Germline V gives CDR1 LGHNT, CDR2 FRNRAP.